This T cell receptor (beta chain) was retrieved from a study of blood T cell repertoires in COVID-19. Looking at the study overall: From the United States, Italy and Spain came samples of acute and convalescent COVID-19. From T cells, B-cell-depleted T cells, or PBMCs came the material, which was cDNA or gDNA.

As processed by the authors: Amplified reference gene primers provided the basis for estimating nucleated cell counts. Repertoires were generated with immunoSEQ multiplex PCR, while TCRdb's copy carries only in-frame clones and drops some. That table is the source of V, J and clone size, and D and trimming were worked out from the DNA. This repertoire shows about 73,000 clones, nearly 85% found once; its top ten account for roughly 1.9%. This CDR3 is built from 13 residues. Germline CDR1 is SGDLS and CDR2 is YYNGEE. Between the trimmed V and J ends, which lost 1 base and 9 bases, there was a span of 13 bases.

The gene calls are TRBV9 and TRBJ1-2, with D maybe TRBD1 (6 bases). The sequenced sample was peripheral blood. The clonotype originates from a woman aged 60-70 years with acute or convalescent COVID-19. CDR3 sequence: CASSVPGALSYTF. In nucleotides, the CDR3 is TGTGCCAGCAGCGTACCAGGGGCTCTAAGCTACACCTTC.